One sample yielded the 30 T cell receptor beta chains listed below, sequenced in a study of T-cell memory formation after mild COVID-19. From the 5' RACE reads, TCRdb called clonotypes with MiXCR, one entry per CDR3 protein. The sample lists roughly 260,000 distinct CDR3 sequences, less than 20% seen once, with roughly 3.6% in the top ten. Sequencing input: PBMCs or a T cell subset sorted from them (not recorded which). These receptors all stem from a man younger than 35 who had mild COVID-19 (a few samples of this study predate the infection). Cell type and time point are not known.

This clonotype was seen more than once but under ten times. The chain uses TRBV7-8 and TRBJ1-4; D is perhaps TRBD1 (6 bases). The germline CDR1 and CDR2 sequences are SGHVS and FQNEAQ. CDR3 size: 16 residues. V was pared by 5 bases and J by 0 bases, with 13 bases between. Here the CDR3 reads CASSPYRVATNEKLFF. CDR3 DNA sequence: TGTGCCAGCAGCCCATACAGGGTTGCAACTAATGAAAAACTGTTTTTT.

This clonotype was detected a few times. The V call is TRBV7-9, the J call TRBJ1-1; D might be TRBD1 (5 bases). Per the germline V gene, CDR1 is SEHNR and CDR2 is FQNEAQ (reference sequence). The CDR3 runs to 15 residues. V was cut by 5 bases and J by 4 bases, with 17 bases left in between. CDR3 sequence (DNA): TGTGCCAGCAGCCCCCTTGGCCAGGGAATCACTGAAGCTTTCTTT. Residues: CASSPLGQGITEAFF.

This chain links TRBV27 with TRBJ2-5; D is tentatively TRBD1 or TRBD2 (5 bases each). Germline V gene data show CDR1 as MNHEY and CDR2 as SMNVEV (reference sequence). The CDR3 runs to 15 residues. The V end was cut by 8 bases, the J end by 1 base, with 17 bases between. This chain's CDR3 is CASPAPGLFQETQYF. CDR3 in DNA: TGTGCCAGCCCTGCCCCGGGGCTGTTCCAAGAGACCCAGTACTTC.

This clonotype was counted a single time. This chain links TRBV7-2 with TRBJ2-1; 9 bases match TRBD1. Trimming cost V 5 bases and J 8 bases; bases outside gene matches: 7. This CDR3 is built from 14 residues. Germline loops: CDR1 SGHTA, CDR2 FQGNSA. CDR3 DNA sequence: TGTGCCAGCAGCAACAGGGGGCGAGCGGATGAGCAGTTCTTC. Translation gives CASSNRGRADEQFF.

The CDR3 reads CASSIQADYEQYV. The CDR3 nucleotides are TGTGCCAGCAGTATACAGGCCGACTACGAGCAGTACGTC. The J gene is TRBJ2-7, the V gene TRBV7-9; the D gene is possibly TRBD1 (5 bases). Trimming took 6 bases from V and 3 from J, leaving 12 bases between them. The CDR3 length is 13 residues. The germline V gene has CDR1 SEHNR and CDR2 FQNEAQ (reference sequence).

In its sample, this clonotype was seen many times. V is TRBV27 and J is TRBJ2-5, with unresolved D. Trimming stripped 6 bases from V and 1 base from J, with 9 bases between. This CDR3 has 13 amino acids. From germline, CDR1 is MNHEY and CDR2 SMNVEV (reference sequence). As DNA, the CDR3 is TGTGCCAGCAGCGGCCTGTTCCAAGAGACCCAGTACTTC. This codes for CASSGLFQETQYF.

The chain is built from TRBV6-5 and TRBJ2-5; 8 bases line up with TRBD1. Germline V gives CDR1 MNHEY, CDR2 SVGAGI. J was trimmed by 3 bases and V by 7 bases; bases with no gene match: 7. This CDR3 has 14 amino acids. For the CDR3, the DNA is TGTGCCAGCATGAAAGGGACAGGAGAAGAGACCCAGTACTTC. This translates into CASMKGTGEETQYF.

The V call is TRBV7-6, the J call TRBJ1-1, with D uncertain. Germline V gives CDR1 SGHVS, CDR2 FNYEAQ. The CDR3 is 12 residues long. V was shortened by 1 base and J by 6 bases, with 6 bases between the two germline ends. The CDR3 DNA follows: TGTGCCAGCAGCTTAGGTGGAGCTGAAGCTTTCTTT. Residues: CASSLGGAEAFF.

The rearrangement uses TRBV20-1 and TRBJ2-5; a possible D gene is TRBD1 (7 bases). Germline-derived CDR1 and CDR2 are DFQATT and SNEGSKA (reference sequence). V was clipped by 5 bases and J by 5 bases, with 15 bases between them. CDR3 size: 13 residues. DNA of the CDR3: TGCAGTGCTCCCCTCAGGGGGAGGGAGACCCAGTACTTC. Translated, it gives CSAPLRGRETQYF.

This rearrangement joins TRBV5-1 to TRBJ2-2; TRBD1 matches 7 bases. CDR1 is SGHRS and CDR2 is YFSETQ in the germline V gene. The CDR3 covers 15 residues. V was pared by 3 bases and J by 6 bases, with 8 bases of the junction left unmatched. CDR3 region: CASSSGQVYAGELFF. The CDR3 nucleotides read TGCGCCAGCAGCTCAGGACAGGTCTATGCCGGGGAGCTGTTTTTT. Full variable domain (outside the CDR3, taken from reference TRBV5-1 and TRBJ2-2): KAGVTQTPRYLIKTRGQQVTLSCSPISGHRSVSWYQQTPGQGLQFLFEYFSETQRNKGNFPGRFSGRQFSNSRSEMNVSTLELGDSALYLCASSSGQVYAGELFFGEGSRLTVL.

This chain links TRBV11-2 with TRBJ2-2, with D maybe TRBD2 (6 bases). Germline V lookup: CDR1 SGHAT, CDR2 FQNNGV. V was trimmed by 5 bases and J by 4 bases, leaving 11 bases between them. This CDR3 has 14 amino acids. The CDR3 protein is CASSPGLLTGELFF. DNA of the CDR3: TGTGCCAGCAGCCCTGGACTACTCACCGGGGAGCTGTTTTTT.

In this sample, this clonotype turned up many times. The rearrangement uses TRBV27 and TRBJ2-7; 7 bases map to TRBD2. Per germline, CDR1 MNHEY and CDR2 SMNVEV (reference sequence). The CDR3 sequence is 15 residues long. Trimming at V came to 2 bases and at J to 5 bases, leaving 9 bases not matched to a gene. In DNA, the CDR3 is TGTGCCAGCAGTTTAAGACCGGGGGGTTTGGACGAGCAGTACTTC. Its translation: CASSLRPGGLDEQYF.

This chain joins TRBV9 and TRBJ1-2; D unresolved. The germline gives CDR1 SGDLS, CDR2 YYNGEE. The CDR3 runs to 14 residues. V was trimmed by 0 bases and J by 6 bases, leaving 12 bases between them. CDR3 in amino acids: CASSVELSSNGYTF. The DNA for the CDR3 is TGTGCCAGCAGCGTAGAGTTATCGTCTAATGGCTACACCTTC.

This chain connects TRBV20-1 to TRBJ2-7; 11 bases align to TRBD1. Trimming cost V 5 bases and J 10 bases; bases outside gene matches: 10. Looked up from germline, CDR1 is DFQATT and CDR2 is SNEGSKA (reference sequence). The CDR3 contains 13 residues. Here the CDR3 reads CSAERTGGREQYV. The CDR3 DNA sequence: TGCAGTGCTGAACGGACAGGGGGCCGGGAACAGTACGTC.

This clonotype was seen a few times. V is TRBV6-6 and J is TRBJ1-6; perhaps TRBD1 as D (6 bases). Trimming stripped 5 bases from V and 12 bases from J, with 14 bases between. There are 13 residues in the CDR3. The germline V gene encodes CDR1 MNHNY and CDR2 SVGAGI (reference sequence). The CDR3 DNA reads as TGTGCCAGCAGTACAGGGTTTGGCCAACCCCTCCACTTT. It is translated as CASSTGFGQPLHF.

The chain's CDR3 is CATSGSHGTSSYNEQFF. The CDR3 nucleotides read TGTGCCACCAGCGGGTCACACGGGACGAGCTCCTACAATGAGCAGTTCTTC. The chain recombines TRBV24-1 with TRBJ2-1, with D possibly being TRBD1 or TRBD2 (5 bases each). CDR3 length: 17 amino acids. CDR1 is KGHDR, CDR2 SFDVKD, per germline. Trimming cost V 7 bases and J 0 bases, with 18 bases left between them.

The CDR3 here is CSAQGQGDSNSPLHF. The CDR3 DNA reads TGCAGTGCTCAAGGACAGGGGGATAGCAATTCACCCCTCCACTTT. This sequence joins TRBV20-1 and TRBJ1-6; 10 bases align to TRBD1. The CDR3 sequence is 15 residues long. Germline assignment: CDR1 DFQATT and CDR2 SNEGSKA (reference sequence). The V gene end was trimmed by 5 bases and the J gene end by 7 bases; junction bases not matched to a gene: 8.

The rearrangement uses TRBV5-1 and TRBJ2-3, with D unresolved. V was pared by 0 bases and J by 4 bases, with 3 bases between. Per germline, CDR1 SGHRS and CDR2 YFSETQ. The length of the CDR3 is 12 residues. The CDR3 region is CASSLDSDTQYF. For the CDR3, the DNA is TGCGCCAGCAGCTTGGATTCAGATACGCAGTATTTT.

This clonotype was counted a few times. The chain recombines TRBV3-1 with TRBJ2-7; tentative D call: TRBD1 (5 bases). The CDR3 consists of 12 residues. The V end lost 3 bases, the J end lost 3 bases, and 6 bases lay between the germline ends. Per germline, CDR1 LGHDT and CDR2 YNNKEL (reference sequence). The CDR3 protein is CASSHTGYEQYF. The CDR3 DNA follows: TGTGCCAGCAGCCATACAGGCTACGAGCAGTACTTC.

This clonotype was detected a few times. The rearrangement links TRBV29-1 to TRBJ2-2; weak D call: TRBD2 (6 bases). Germline values: CDR1 SQVTM, CDR2 ANQGSEA. Deletions cut 4 bases from V and 5 bases from J, with 14 bases between. The CDR3 is made up of 14 amino acids. In nucleotides, the CDR3 is TGCAGCGTTGTCGGGCAGGGAGGAACCGGGGAGCTGTTTTTT. This codes for CSVVGQGGTGELFF.

The sample holds a few counts of this clonotype. The chain recombines TRBV18 with TRBJ2-5, with D possibly TRBD1 on 6 matching bases. With 2 bases removed from V and 5 bases from J, the gap between germline ends came to 12 bases. Germline V lookup: CDR1 KGHSH, CDR2 LQKENI. This CDR3 has 14 amino acids. The CDR3 sequence: CASSPAGGYETQYF. In nucleotides, the CDR3 is TGTGCCAGCTCACCAGCTGGGGGCTATGAGACCCAGTACTTC.

This clonotype was recorded many times. This chain links TRBV6-6 with TRBJ1-1; weak D call: TRBD1 (6 bases). The V and J ends lost 2 bases and 4 bases respectively, with 11 bases between them. Germline assignment: CDR1 MNHNY and CDR2 SVGAGI (reference sequence). This CDR3 spans 14 amino acids. CDR3 coding DNA: TGTGCCAGCAGTTACCCGGGGGCAGGCACTGAAGCTTTCTTT. As protein: CASSYPGAGTEAFF.

The chain carries TRBV7-2 and TRBJ2-3; TRBD2 matches 11 bases. Germline values: CDR1 SGHTA, CDR2 FQGNSA. This CDR3 has 16 amino acids. V lost 5 bases to trimming and J lost 5 bases; unmatched junction nucleotides: 9. Written as DNA, the CDR3 is TGTGCCAGCAGCCCTCGGGGACTAGCGGTCAGAGATACGCAGTATTTT. Its translation is CASSPRGLAVRDTQYF.

In its sample, this clonotype was seen many times. The chain recombines TRBV5-1 with TRBJ2-6; D is ambiguous. The ends were cut back, 5 bases at V and 0 bases at J, with 6 bases in the middle. The germline V gene has CDR1 SGHRS and CDR2 YFSETQ. CDR3 length: 14 residues. The CDR3 loop is CASSQSSGANVLTF. The CDR3 bases are TGCGCCAGCAGTCAAAGCTCTGGGGCCAACGTCCTGACTTTC.

The sample holds many counts of this clonotype. This rearrangement joins TRBV5-6 to TRBJ2-3; weak D call: TRBD2 (6 bases). V lost 0 bases and J lost 2, with 7 bases in between. This CDR3 has 14 residues. Germline CDR1 is SGHDT and CDR2 is YYEEEE. The CDR3 region has the DNA TGTGCCAGCAGCTTGGCGGGGGTCACAGATACGCAGTATTTT. It encodes CASSLAGVTDTQYF.

The gene calls are TRBV9 and TRBJ2-3, with TRBD2 matching over 9 bases. CDR1 SGDLS and CDR2 YYNGEE come from the germline V gene. With V trimmed by 4 bases and J by 4 bases, 22 bases remained unmatched. This CDR3 is 20 amino acids long. Here the CDR3 reads CASSPRPGLALVNDADTQYF. The CDR3, as DNA: TGTGCCAGCAGCCCGAGACCGGGACTAGCATTAGTTAATGATGCAGATACGCAGTATTTT.

The chain couples TRBV18 to TRBJ1-2; no definite D call. Germline CDR1 and CDR2: KGHSH and LQKENI. The V gene lost 0 bases and the J gene lost 8 bases, with 10 bases spanning the gap. The CDR3 runs 13 residues. In DNA, the CDR3 is TGTGCCAGCTCACCACCAGCAGCTCGGGGCTACACCTTC. It codes for CASSPPAARGYTF.

This clonotype was observed a handful of times. The V call is TRBV6-2 or TRBV6-3, the J call TRBJ1-5, with no clear D. The germline gives CDR1 MNHEY, CDR2 SVGEGT. V was trimmed by 2 bases and J by 4 bases, leaving 12 bases between them. The CDR3 extends over 15 amino acids. CDR3 sequence reads: CASSYGGLTNQPQHF. CDR3 nucleotide sequence: TGTGCCAGCAGTTACGGAGGACTTACAAATCAGCCCCAGCATTTT.

The chain combines TRBV2 with TRBJ2-7, with D maybe TRBD1 (6 bases). Per the germline V gene, CDR1 is SNHLY and CDR2 is FYNNEI. Trimming pared 6 bases from V and 3 bases from J, leaving 15 bases between. The CDR3 is made up of 14 amino acids. The CDR3 region has the DNA TGTGCCAGCAGCGACCCAGGGGCCAACTACGAGCAGTACGTC. It yields the protein CASSDPGANYEQYV.

The genes are TRBV7-8 and TRBJ2-7; a possible D gene is TRBD1 (5 bases). Germline CDR1 is SGHVS and CDR2 is FQNEAQ. V shed 5 bases and J shed 0 bases, with 14 bases lying between them. The length of the CDR3 is 15 residues. CDR3 residues: CASSIRQTGSYEQYF. As DNA, the CDR3 is TGTGCCAGCAGCATAAGACAGACGGGCTCCTACGAGCAGTACTTC.